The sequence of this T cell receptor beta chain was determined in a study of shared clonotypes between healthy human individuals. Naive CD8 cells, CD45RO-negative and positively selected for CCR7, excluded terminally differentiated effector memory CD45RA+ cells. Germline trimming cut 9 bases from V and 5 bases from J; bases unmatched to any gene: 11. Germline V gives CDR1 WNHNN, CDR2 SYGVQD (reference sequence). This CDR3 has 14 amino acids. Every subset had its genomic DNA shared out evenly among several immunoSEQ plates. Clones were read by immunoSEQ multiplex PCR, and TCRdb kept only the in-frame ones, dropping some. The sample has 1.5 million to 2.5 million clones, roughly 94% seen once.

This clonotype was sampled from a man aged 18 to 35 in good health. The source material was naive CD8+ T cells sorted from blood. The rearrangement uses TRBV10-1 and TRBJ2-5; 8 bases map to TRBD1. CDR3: CASTPGGAGETQYF. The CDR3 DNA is TGCGCCAGTACCCCAGGGGGCGCCGGGGAGACCCAGTACTTC.